The T cell receptor (beta chain) under discussion was sequenced for a study of blood T cell repertoires in COVID-19. There are 15 residues in the CDR3. CDR1 ENHRY and CDR2 SYGVKD come from the germline V gene. The J segment lost 2 bases and the V segment lost 0 bases, leaving 3 bases of the junction unmatched. Per the original methods: Amplification of reference gene primers was used by the study to estimate nucleated cell counts. Using immunoSEQ multiplex PCR, the repertoire was profiled, and TCRdb retains in-frame clones only, with some absent. That table gives V, J and clone size, and the DNA gave D and trimming. The repertoire holds 100,000 to 150,000 clones, with 78% as singletons.

V and J are TRBV10-3 and TRBJ1-2; TRBD1 matches at 7 bases. Sequenced sample: peripheral blood. The TCR comes from a man between 65 and 85 years old with acute or convalescent COVID-19. CDR3 DNA: TGTGCCATCAGTGAGTCACAGGGGATCAACTATGGCTACACCTTC. Translated, it gives CAISESQGINYGYTF.